This T cell receptor (beta chain) came from a study of T cell repertoires in cytomegalovirus infection. About the research overall: CMV infection together with matching HLA type was indicated by public TCR beta signatures. Notes on the study in general: HLA-C-restricted CMV-specific TCR beta clonotypes prevailed in the ex vivo response. CMV carriers with the relevant HLA were identified by cumulative public TCR beta family frequency.

TCRdb fed the reads into MiXCR, producing one record per CDR3 protein. The sample includes 300,000 to 450,000 distinct CDR3 sequences, roughly 18% of them seen just once. Trimming pared 1 base from V and 9 bases from J, leaving 13 bases between. CDR3 length: 14 amino acids. Looked up from germline, CDR1 is SGHTA and CDR2 is FQGNSA. This clonotype has just a few counts. Its antigen is unidentified. The sequencing input was PBMCs. The gene calls are TRBV7-2 and TRBJ1-5; D remains unclear. The sequence came from a human donor in good health (CMV status not recorded). Some clones in this sample may be carry-over from other donors' samples. For the CDR3, the DNA is TGTGCCAGCAGCTTAGACCGCGTGGCGGGGCCCCAGCATTTT. This encodes CASSLDRVAGPQHF.